Each of the 16 T cell receptor beta chains below was sequenced from the same sample in a study of early T cells in non-severe SARS-CoV-2 infection. One entry per CDR3 protein, called by TCRdb with MiXCR from the 5' RACE reads. The sample yields tens of thousands of distinct CDR3 sequences, roughly 15% seen once. Specimen: whole blood, collected at baseline. These TCRs come from an adult who was a healthcare worker with PCR-confirmed SARS-CoV-2 infection or an uninfected control (not recorded which).

In this sample, this clonotype turned up a few times. The V and J genes are TRBV5-1 and TRBJ1-1, with 9 bases fitting TRBD1. The CDR3 sequence is 15 residues long. V shed 2 bases, J shed 2 bases, and the junction held 4 bases outside the gene matches. Germline V gives CDR1 SGHRS, CDR2 YFSETQ. CDR3 sequence: CASSFLGQGNTEAFF. The CDR3 DNA reads as TGCGCCAGCAGCTTCTTGGGACAGGGTAACACTGAAGCTTTCTTT.

J is TRBJ2-7 and V is TRBV27, with TRBD2 identical over 9 bases. Per germline, CDR1 MNHEY and CDR2 SMNVEV (reference sequence). This CDR3 has 14 amino acids. V dropped 6 bases and J dropped 0; count of bases not matched to a gene: 3. CDR3 nucleotide sequence: TGTGCCAGCAGGTGGACTAGCGACTCCTACGAGCAGTACTTC. The encoded protein is CASRWTSDSYEQYF.

V usage is TRBV7-9 and J usage is TRBJ2-3; 16 bases fit TRBD2. J gave up 6 bases and V 4 bases, and 7 bases lay outside the gene matches. The CDR3 contains 17 residues. The germline gives CDR1 SEHNR, CDR2 FQNEAQ (reference sequence). CDR3 loop: CASSSGTSGRAADTQYF. The CDR3 DNA is TGTGCCAGCAGCTCTGGGACTAGCGGGAGGGCCGCGGATACGCAGTATTTT.

This clonotype was seen repeatedly, ten times or more. The CDR3 bases are TGTGCCAGCAGTTATGGTGATCTGGGGGCTGAAGCTTTCTTT. Amino acid sequence: CASSYGDLGAEAFF. V usage is TRBV6-5 and J usage is TRBJ1-1, with D maybe TRBD1 (5 bases). V gave up 3 bases and J gave up 6 bases, with 14 bases separating them. The CDR3 has 14 residues. The V gene's germline CDR1 is MNHEY and CDR2 SVGAGI.

In its sample, this clonotype was seen a few times. V is TRBV11-2 and J is TRBJ1-4; 7 nucleotides line up with TRBD1. The ends lost 2 bases at V and 9 bases at J; junction bases unmatched: 9. This CDR3 contains 15 residues. Germline V CDR1 and CDR2: SGHAT, FQNNGV. As DNA, the CDR3 is TGTGCCAGCAGCTTACCTAGACAGGGAGATCAAAAACTGTTTTTT. The encoded protein is CASSLPRQGDQKLFF.

The chain combines TRBV20-1 with TRBJ1-1; no definite D call. The length of the CDR3 is 13 residues. V was cut by 5 bases and J by 6 bases, with 16 bases left in between. Germline CDR1 and CDR2: DFQATT and SNEGSKA (reference sequence). In DNA form, the CDR3 reads TGCAGTGCTCCGGGCTCCGGGAGCCCTGAAGCTTTCTTT. This translates into CSAPGSGSPEAFF.

This clonotype occurred many times. The J gene is TRBJ2-6, the V gene TRBV7-2; 8 nucleotides line up with TRBD1. The CDR3 runs to 16 residues. V gave up 7 bases and J gave up 2 bases; unmatched junction bases: 7. The germline CDR1 and CDR2 sequences are SGHTA and FQGNSA. DNA for the CDR3: TGTGCCAGCACCGCACAGGGGGGCACTGGGGCCAACGTCCTGACTTTC. It encodes CASTAQGGTGANVLTF.

The CDR3 sequence: CSARAIHEASPGSLYF. The CDR3 bases are TGCAGTGCTAGAGCAATTCATGAGGCTAGCCCCGGTAGTTTGTATTTT. V and J are TRBV20-1 and TRBJ2-3, with D possibly TRBD2 on 5 matching bases. The CDR3 loop spans 16 amino acids. Germline V gene data show CDR1 as DFQATT and CDR2 as SNEGSKA (reference sequence). V lost 1 base, J lost 14 bases, and 28 bases lay in between.

This clonotype was found many times. The chain couples TRBV5-5 to TRBJ2-2; D is possibly TRBD1 or TRBD2 (6 bases each). V lost 3 bases and J lost 3, with 12 bases in between. This CDR3 region has 15 residues. Germline V gene sequence: CDR1 SGHKS, CDR2 YYEKEE (reference sequence). Written as DNA, the CDR3 is TGTGCCAGCAGCTGGGCAGGGGACTACACCGGGGAGCTGTTTTTT. Protein product: CASSWAGDYTGELFF.

This clonotype was observed at least ten times. The gene calls are TRBV7-9 and TRBJ2-4; D not resolved. Germline CDR1 and CDR2: SEHNR and FQNEAQ (reference sequence). The CDR3 consists of 12 residues. Trimming cost V 1 base and J 5 bases, with 3 bases left between them. CDR3 coding DNA: TGTGCCAGCAGCTTAGGACAAAACATTCAGTACTTC. Translating gives CASSLGQNIQYF. Together with reference TRBV7-9 and TRBJ2-4, the CDR3 gives the full variable domain: DTGVSQNPRHKITKRGQNVTFRCDPISEHNRLYWYRQTLGQGPEFLTYFQNEAQLEKSRLLSDRFSAERPKGSFSTLEIQRTEQGDSAMYLCASSLGQNIQYFGAGTRLSVL.

This clonotype appeared a few times. This rearrangement joins TRBV28 to TRBJ2-5; 10 positions agree with TRBD2. Germline V lookup: CDR1 MDHEN, CDR2 SYDVKM. This CDR3 comprises 15 residues. Trimming removed 3 bases from V and 6 bases from J; junction bases left unmatched: 7. CDR3 coding DNA: TGTGCCAGCAGTTTCTCTAGCGGGAGCGGTAAGACCCAGTACTTC. Its translation is CASSFSSGSGKTQYF.

This clonotype has more than one count but fewer than ten. This rearrangement joins TRBV18 to TRBJ2-6; D not certain. V was clipped by 3 bases and J by 4 bases, with 10 bases between them. Germline CDR1 and CDR2: KGHSH and LQKENI. The CDR3 is made up of 15 amino acids. Here the CDR3 reads CASSPQKSGANVLTF. The CDR3 DNA is TGTGCCAGCTCACCTCAGAAATCCGGGGCCAACGTCCTGACTTTC.

This clonotype has a handful of counts. V is TRBV4-1 and J is TRBJ2-1; D is unclear. Per the germline V gene, CDR1 is MGHRA and CDR2 is YSYEKL. Trimming left V 1 base short and J 8 bases short, with 15 bases between. The CDR3 runs 15 residues. Here the CDR3 reads CASSQGVSRSDEQFF. DNA of the CDR3: TGCGCCAGCAGCCAAGGGGTTAGCAGGTCGGATGAGCAGTTCTTC.

This clonotype was detected a few times. The chain uses TRBV19 and TRBJ2-7, with 8 bases that match TRBD2. The ends lost 7 bases at V and 2 bases at J; junction bases unmatched: 10. Germline values: CDR1 LNHDA, CDR2 SQIVND (reference sequence). The CDR3 consists of 15 residues. The CDR3 reads CASTLRGGAAYEQYF. The CDR3 nucleotides are TGTGCCAGTACCCTCCGGGGGGGGGCCGCCTACGAGCAGTACTTC.

The CDR3 bases are TGCGCCAGCAGCCCCTGGAGGGGATCTAACACCGGGGAGCTGTTTTTT. It encodes CASSPWRGSNTGELFF. This rearrangement joins TRBV4-1 to TRBJ2-2; D possibly corresponds to TRBD2 (6 bases). In germline, CDR1 is MGHRA, CDR2 YSYEKL. V lost 4 bases to trimming and J lost 2 bases, with 14 bases between them. The CDR3 is made up of 16 amino acids.

The chain links TRBV11-2 to TRBJ2-7, with 8 nucleotides matching TRBD2. The J segment lost 3 bases and the V segment lost 5 bases, leaving 12 bases of the junction unmatched. Germline assignment: CDR1 SGHAT and CDR2 FQNNGV. This CDR3 region has 16 residues. CDR3 nucleotide sequence: TGTGCCAGCAGCCCCATTGGAGGTAGCGGGATCTACGAGCAGTACTTC. Translation: CASSPIGGSGIYEQYF.